The 21 T cell receptor beta chains reported below all come from one sample, sequenced in a study of T cells in Graves' hyperthyroidism and ophthalmopathy (dated by TCRdb to 2018 to 2020). The method was multiplex PCR. The reads were generated on an Illumina HiSeq 2000. The TCR beta CDR3 regions were amplified from RNA transcripts. For the first round of RT-PCR on the TCR CDR3, the HTBI primer set was used together with the Qiagen OneStep RT-PCR kit. TCRdb reprocessed the public reads (quality trimming at Q25 with fastp, clone calling with MiXCR) and kept in-frame beta chains. Every entry covers one CDR3 protein and lists the most common genes and DNA from its rows. The sample table contains around 620,000 distinct CDR3 sequences; only one count was recorded for 13% to 15% of them. The top ten constitute roughly 7% of the sample. Sequences were obtained from blood. All receptors come from a woman younger than 35 with Graves' ophthalmopathy.

This chain joins TRBV6-2 or TRBV6-3 and TRBJ1-2; D might be TRBD1 (5 bases). V lost 7 bases and J lost 2, with 17 bases in between. The CDR3 contains 15 residues. Germline assignment: CDR1 MNHEY and CDR2 SVGEGT. DNA of the CDR3: TGTGCCAGCACTCCTACGGGGGGAACAAACTATGGCTACACCTTC. Translated: CASTPTGGTNYGYTF.

There are many counts of this clonotype. This chain links TRBV7-2 with TRBJ2-3; possibly TRBD2 for D (5 bases). The germline V and J ends were trimmed by 8 bases and 6 bases, with 21 bases remaining between them. Germline CDR1 and CDR2: SGHTA and FQGNSA. The CDR3 has 15 residues. CDR3 protein: CASARGGSLSDTQYF. The CDR3 DNA reads as TGTGCCAGCGCTCGAGGAGGTAGCCTCTCGGATACGCAGTATTTT.

This clonotype was found a few times. One end of the junction is discordant with germline, which a read error may explain. This chain links TRBV13 with TRBJ2-7; a weak D match, TRBD2 (6 bases). Germline V gene data show CDR1 as PRHDT and CDR2 as FYEKMQ (reference sequence). The CDR3 spans 15 residues. In DNA, the CDR3 is TGCGCCAGCAGCCAAGATATAGCGGAAGCCTACGAGCAGTACTTC. Translation: CASSQDIAEAYEQYF.

CDR3 loop: CASSRTSGRADYEQYF. In DNA, the CDR3 is TGTGCCAGCAGCCGGACTAGCGGGAGGGCGGACTACGAGCAGTACTTC. The chain uses TRBV12-3 or TRBV12-4 and TRBJ2-7; 15 bases fit TRBD2. J lost 3 bases, V lost 6 bases, and 6 bases had no gene match. CDR3 length equals 16 residues.

This clonotype has ten or more counts. This chain uses TRBV11-2 with TRBJ2-7, with a tentative D call TRBD1 (6 bases). CDR3 length equals 15 residues. V was trimmed by 0 bases and J by 2 bases, leaving 11 bases between them. Germline CDR1 SGHAT, CDR2 FQNNGV. Here the CDR3 reads CASSLDWGTTYEQYF. The CDR3 DNA follows: TGTGCCAGCAGCTTAGATTGGGGGACAACCTACGAGCAGTACTTC.

About this clonotype itself: One junction end does not reproduce the germline sequence, and a read error may be involved. The rearrangement joins TRBV7-6 to TRBJ1-3, with TRBD1 as a possible D gene (6 bases). The germline gives CDR1 SGHVS, CDR2 FNYEAQ. The CDR3 covers 16 residues. CDR3 amino acids: CAGSPRGGLRGNTIYF. The CDR3 bases are TGTGCCGGCAGCCCAAGGGGGGGGCTGAGAGGAAACACCATATATTTT.

This clonotype was observed at least ten times. V is TRBV20-1 and J is TRBJ1-2; 8 bases are shared with TRBD1. CDR1 and CDR2 (germline): DFQATT, SNEGSKA (reference sequence). CDR3 length: 13 residues. V lost 6 bases and J lost 3; bases outside the gene matches: 6. CDR3 sequence reads: CSALPGQDYGYTF. As DNA, the CDR3 is TGCAGTGCCCTTCCGGGACAGGACTATGGCTACACCTTC.

This clonotype was seen repeatedly, ten times or more. The chain recombines TRBV20-1 with TRBJ2-1, with 7 bases matching TRBD2. CDR1 and CDR2 (germline): DFQATT, SNEGSKA (reference sequence). The CDR3 consists of 14 residues. V lost 1 base to trimming and J lost 5 bases; unmatched junction nucleotides: 5. The CDR3, as DNA: TGCAGTGCTAGAGGGTGGGGGGGAGACAATGAGCAGTTCTTC. It yields the protein CSARGWGGDNEQFF.

Only a few counts were recorded for this clonotype. J is TRBJ1-1 and V is TRBV7-9; a possible D gene is TRBD1 (5 bases). The CDR3 loop spans 15 amino acids. V was clipped by 1 base and J by 5 bases, with 14 bases between them. Germline assignment: CDR1 SEHNR and CDR2 FQNEAQ (reference sequence). CDR3 amino acids: CASSLDGAAGTEAFF. The DNA for the CDR3 is TGTGCCAGCAGCTTAGACGGGGCCGCGGGGACTGAAGCTTTCTTT.

Concerning this clonotype itself: A clone one base away is much larger, so this may be a read error. The V gene is TRBV7-9, the J gene TRBJ1-1, with D uncertain. In germline, CDR1 is SEHNR, CDR2 FQNEAQ (reference sequence). This CDR3 contains 13 residues. The CDR3 DNA reads TGTGCCAGCACCCTCCGGGTTGACACTGGAGCTTTCTTT. The encoded protein is CASTLRVDTGAFF.

This clonotype was seen many times. The genes are TRBV20-1 and TRBJ2-5; D is perhaps TRBD1 or TRBD2 (5 bases each). With 1 base removed from V and 13 bases from J, the gap between germline ends came to 10 bases. Germline V gene data show CDR1 as DFQATT and CDR2 as SNEGSKA (reference sequence). CDR3 size: 10 residues. The CDR3 is CSARGDRGYF. The DNA for the CDR3 is TGCAGTGCTAGAGGGGACCGAGGGTACTTC.

This clonotype was found a few times. This chain connects TRBV19 to TRBJ1-5; perhaps TRBD1 as D (6 bases). This CDR3 contains 15 residues. V was clipped by 3 bases and J by 2 bases, with 11 bases between them. Germline V gives CDR1 LNHDA, CDR2 SQIVND (reference sequence). Written as DNA, the CDR3 is TGTGCCAGTAGTATGGGGGGCGGGGGCAATCAGCCCCAGCATTTT. Its protein is CASSMGGGGNQPQHF.

This clonotype was seen a few times. The chain is built from TRBV3-1 and TRBJ2-7; TRBD1 agrees at 7 bases. With V trimmed by 4 bases and J by 4 bases, 7 bases remained unmatched. The CDR3 runs 14 residues. CDR1 and CDR2 from the germline V gene are LGHDT and YNNKEL (reference sequence). CDR3 sequence (DNA): TGTGCCAGCAGCCTTTCCGGGACAGTATACGAGCAGTACTTC. It is translated as CASSLSGTVYEQYF.

This clonotype showed up just once. V gene TRBV6-5 combines with J gene TRBJ2-7; no definite D call. From germline, CDR1 is MNHEY and CDR2 SVGAGI. Trimming removed 2 bases at V and 3 bases at J, with 11 bases between. This CDR3 spans 14 amino acids. The CDR3 bases are TGTGCCAGCAGTTACGTAGTTCTGGGCTACGAGCAGTACTTC. It encodes CASSYVVLGYEQYF.

This chain joins TRBV28 and TRBJ2-7, with 9 nucleotides matching TRBD1. Germline V gene data show CDR1 as MDHEN and CDR2 as SYDVKM. V lost 5 bases to trimming and J lost 7 bases; unmatched junction nucleotides: 6. The CDR3 length is 13 residues. The CDR3 coding sequence is TGTGCCAGCAGTCGGGACAGGGTTTCAGAGCAGTACTTC. It is translated as CASSRDRVSEQYF.

This clonotype was recorded at least ten times. This chain links TRBV30 with TRBJ1-2; TRBD1 might be the D (5 bases). Germline CDR1 GTSNPN, CDR2 SVGIG (reference sequence). The CDR3 is made up of 15 amino acids. Trimming pared 1 base from V and 6 bases from J, leaving 18 bases between. Here the CDR3 reads CAWSEAPRGRDGYTF. In DNA form, the CDR3 reads TGTGCCTGGAGTGAGGCCCCGCGGGGCAGAGATGGCTACACCTTC.

This clonotype was observed at least ten times. The chain links TRBV2 to TRBJ2-3, with 13 bases lining up with TRBD2. From germline, CDR1 is SNHLY and CDR2 FYNNEI. The CDR3 is made up of 16 amino acids. The J segment lost 3 bases and the V segment lost 5 bases, leaving 5 bases of the junction unmatched. CDR3 nucleotide sequence: TGTGCCAGCAGTCTCTGGACTAGCGGGAGAACAGATACGCAGTATTTT. Its protein is CASSLWTSGRTDTQYF.

Ten or more counts support this clonotype. The CDR3 nucleotides read TGTGCCTGGAGCGCCGGGACAGGGTCCTACAATGAGCAGTTCTTC. This translates into CAWSAGTGSYNEQFF. V and J are TRBV30 and TRBJ2-1; 9 bases line up with TRBD1. The CDR3 is 15 amino acids. V shed 3 bases and J 1 base; nucleotides not matched to a gene: 4. The germline V gene encodes CDR1 GTSNPN and CDR2 SVGIG (reference sequence).

This clonotype was observed at least ten times. The chain joins TRBV12-3 or TRBV12-4 to TRBJ2-1; possible D gene TRBD2, 5 bases. Trimming took off 3 bases at V and 2 bases at J, with 17 bases between the two ends. This CDR3 contains 17 residues. The CDR3 sequence is CASSFIRDRNPYNEQFF. The CDR3 DNA reads as TGTGCCAGCAGTTTCATCCGGGATAGGAACCCCTACAATGAGCAGTTCTTC.

The table lists this clonotype with many counts. This rearrangement joins TRBV6-2 or TRBV6-3 to TRBJ1-2; D remains unclear. Germline CDR1 MNHEY, CDR2 SVGEGT. The CDR3 consists of 12 residues. V lost 2 bases to trimming and J lost 8 bases, with 9 bases between them. The CDR3, as DNA: TGTGCCAGCAGTTACAAGGTTGACGGCTACACCTTC. This codes for CASSYKVDGYTF.

The chain has TRBV18 and TRBJ2-7, with TRBD2 matching over 13 bases. The length of the CDR3 is 15 residues. Germline lookup yields CDR1 KGHSH and CDR2 LQKENI. J was trimmed by 4 bases and V by 4 bases; bases with no gene match: 4. The CDR3 region is CASSRTSGSIYEQYF. The CDR3 DNA reads TGTGCCAGCTCACGGACTAGCGGGAGCATTTACGAGCAGTACTTC. Complete variable domain (other parts from reference TRBV18 and TRBJ2-7): NAGVMQNPRHLVRRRGQEARLRCSPMKGHSHVYWYRQLPEEGLKFMVYLQKENIIDESGMPKERFSAEFPKEGPSILRIQQVVRGDSAAYFCASSRTSGSIYEQYFGPGTRLTVT.